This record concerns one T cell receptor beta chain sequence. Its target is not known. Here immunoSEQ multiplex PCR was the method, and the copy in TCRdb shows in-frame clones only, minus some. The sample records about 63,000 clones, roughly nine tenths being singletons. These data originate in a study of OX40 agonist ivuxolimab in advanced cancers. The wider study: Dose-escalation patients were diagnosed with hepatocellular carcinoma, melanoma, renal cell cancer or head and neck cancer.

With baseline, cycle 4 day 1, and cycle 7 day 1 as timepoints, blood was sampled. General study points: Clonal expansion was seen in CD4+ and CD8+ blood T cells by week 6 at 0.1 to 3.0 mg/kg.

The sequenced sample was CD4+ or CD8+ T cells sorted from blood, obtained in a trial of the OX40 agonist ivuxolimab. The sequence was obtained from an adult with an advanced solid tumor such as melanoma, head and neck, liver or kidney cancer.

In DNA, the CDR3 is TGCGCCAGCAGCACGGCACAGGGGCCGGCGAGGGGTGGCTACACCTTC. Translated: CASSTAQGPARGGYTF. The chain links TRBV5-1 to TRBJ1-2; TRBD1 matches at 7 bases. Germline trimming cut 4 bases from V and 7 bases from J; bases unmatched to any gene: 16. Germline CDR1 reads SGHRS; CDR2 reads YFSETQ. The CDR3 covers 16 residues.